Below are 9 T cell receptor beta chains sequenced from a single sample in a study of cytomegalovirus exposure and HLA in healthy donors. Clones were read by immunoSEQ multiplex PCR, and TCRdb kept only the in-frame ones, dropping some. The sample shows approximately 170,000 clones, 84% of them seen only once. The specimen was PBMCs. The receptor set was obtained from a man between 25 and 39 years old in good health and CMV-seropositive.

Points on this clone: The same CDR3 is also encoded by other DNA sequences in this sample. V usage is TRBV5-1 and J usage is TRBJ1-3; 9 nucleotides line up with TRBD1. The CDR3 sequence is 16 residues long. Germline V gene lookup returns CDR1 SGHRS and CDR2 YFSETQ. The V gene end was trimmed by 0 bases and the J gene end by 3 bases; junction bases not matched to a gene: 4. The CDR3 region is CASSLEGQGRGNTIYF. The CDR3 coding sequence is TGCGCCAGCAGCTTGGAGGGACAGGGTCGTGGAAACACCATATATTTT. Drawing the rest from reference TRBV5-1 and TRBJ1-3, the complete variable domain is KAGVTQTPRYLIKTRGQQVTLSCSPISGHRSVSWYQQTPGQGLQFLFEYFSETQRNKGNFPGRFSGRQFSNSRSEMNVSTLELGDSALYLCASSLEGQGRGNTIYFGEGSWLTVV.

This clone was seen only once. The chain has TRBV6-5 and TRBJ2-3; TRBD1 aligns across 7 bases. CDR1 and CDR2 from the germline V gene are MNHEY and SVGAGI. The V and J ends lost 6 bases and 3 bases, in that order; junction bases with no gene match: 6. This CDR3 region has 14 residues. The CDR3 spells CASRDRKRTDTQYF. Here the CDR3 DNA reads TGTGCCAGCAGGGACAGGAAGCGGACAGATACGCAGTATTTT.

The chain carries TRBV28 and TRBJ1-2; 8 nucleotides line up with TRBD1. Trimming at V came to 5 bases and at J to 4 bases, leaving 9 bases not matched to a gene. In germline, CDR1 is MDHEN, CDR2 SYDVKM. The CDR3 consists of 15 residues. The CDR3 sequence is CASSTPDGTGYGYTF. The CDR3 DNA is TGTGCCAGCAGTACACCTGATGGGACAGGCTATGGCTACACCTTC.

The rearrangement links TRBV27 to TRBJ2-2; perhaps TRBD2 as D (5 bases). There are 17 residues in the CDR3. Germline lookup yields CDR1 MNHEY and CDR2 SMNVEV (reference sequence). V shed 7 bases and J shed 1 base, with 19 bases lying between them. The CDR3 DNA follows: TGTGCCAGCACCCTAGCCCCAGGACGAGGGAACACCGGGGAGCTGTTTTTT. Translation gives CASTLAPGRGNTGELFF.

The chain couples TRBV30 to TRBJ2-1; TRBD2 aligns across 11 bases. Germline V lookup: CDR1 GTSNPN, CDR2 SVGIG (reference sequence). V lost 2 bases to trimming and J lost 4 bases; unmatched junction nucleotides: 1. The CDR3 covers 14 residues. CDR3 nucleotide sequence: TGTGCCTGGAGTAGACTAGCGGGGTACAATGAGCAGTTCTTC. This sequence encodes CAWSRLAGYNEQFF.

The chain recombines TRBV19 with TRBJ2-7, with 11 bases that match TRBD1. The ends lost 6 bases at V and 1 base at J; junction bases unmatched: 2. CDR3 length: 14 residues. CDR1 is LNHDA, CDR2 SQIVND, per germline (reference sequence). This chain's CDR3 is CASSGTGGSYEQYF. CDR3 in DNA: TGTGCCAGTAGCGGGACAGGGGGTTCCTACGAGCAGTACTTC.

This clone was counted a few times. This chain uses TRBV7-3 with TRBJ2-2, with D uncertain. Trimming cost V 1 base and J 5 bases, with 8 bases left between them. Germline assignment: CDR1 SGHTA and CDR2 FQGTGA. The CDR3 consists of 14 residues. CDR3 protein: CASSLSVTTGELFF. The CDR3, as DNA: TGTGCCAGCAGCTTAAGCGTAACTACCGGGGAGCTGTTTTTT.

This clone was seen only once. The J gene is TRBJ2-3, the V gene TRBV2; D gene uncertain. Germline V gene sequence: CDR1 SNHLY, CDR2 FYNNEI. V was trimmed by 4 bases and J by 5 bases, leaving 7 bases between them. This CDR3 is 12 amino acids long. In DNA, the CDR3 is TGTGCCAGCAGTGTTCAGTTAGATACGCAGTATTTT. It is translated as CASSVQLDTQYF.

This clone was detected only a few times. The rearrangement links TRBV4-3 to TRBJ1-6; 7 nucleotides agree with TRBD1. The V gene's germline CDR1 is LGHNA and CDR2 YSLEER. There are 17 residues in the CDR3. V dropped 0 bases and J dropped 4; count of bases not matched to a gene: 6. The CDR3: CASSQDLAGGYNSPLHF. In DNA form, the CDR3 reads TGCGCCAGCAGCCAAGATCTTGCAGGGGGTTATAATTCACCCCTCCACTTT.